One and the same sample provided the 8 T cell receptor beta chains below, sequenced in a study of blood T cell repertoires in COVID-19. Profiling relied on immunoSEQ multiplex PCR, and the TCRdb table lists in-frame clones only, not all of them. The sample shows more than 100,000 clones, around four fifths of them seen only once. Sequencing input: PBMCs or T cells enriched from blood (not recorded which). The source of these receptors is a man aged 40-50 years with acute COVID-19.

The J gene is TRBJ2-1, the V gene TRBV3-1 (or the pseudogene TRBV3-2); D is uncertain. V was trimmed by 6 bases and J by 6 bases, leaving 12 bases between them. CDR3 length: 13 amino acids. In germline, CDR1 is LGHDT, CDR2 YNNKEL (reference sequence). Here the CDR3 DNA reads TGTGCCAGCAGGCGCACTGTTGGCAATGAGCAGTTCTTC. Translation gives CASRRTVGNEQFF.

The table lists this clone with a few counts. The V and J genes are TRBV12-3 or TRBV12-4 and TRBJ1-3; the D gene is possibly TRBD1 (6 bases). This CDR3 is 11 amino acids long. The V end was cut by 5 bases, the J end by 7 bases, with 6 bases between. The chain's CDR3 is CASSQGNTIYF. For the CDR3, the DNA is TGTGCCAGCAGTCAGGGGAACACCATATATTTT.

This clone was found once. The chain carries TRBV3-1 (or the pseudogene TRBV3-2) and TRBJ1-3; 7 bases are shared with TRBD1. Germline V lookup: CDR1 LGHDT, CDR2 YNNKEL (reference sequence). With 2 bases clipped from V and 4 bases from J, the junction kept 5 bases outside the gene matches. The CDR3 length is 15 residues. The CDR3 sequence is CASSQTQGSGNTIYF. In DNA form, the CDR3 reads TGTGCCAGCAGCCAAACACAGGGGTCCGGAAACACCATATATTTT.

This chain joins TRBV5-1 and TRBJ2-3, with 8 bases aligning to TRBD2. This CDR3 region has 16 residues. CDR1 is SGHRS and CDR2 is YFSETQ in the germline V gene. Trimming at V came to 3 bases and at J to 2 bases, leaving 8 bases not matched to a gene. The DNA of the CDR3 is TGCGCCAGCAGCTCCGGGACTAGTCTCACCACAGATACGCAGTATTTT. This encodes CASSSGTSLTTDTQYF. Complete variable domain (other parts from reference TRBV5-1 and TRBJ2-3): KAGVTQTPRYLIKTRGQQVTLSCSPISGHRSVSWYQQTPGQGLQFLFEYFSETQRNKGNFPGRFSGRQFSNSRSEMNVSTLELGDSALYLCASSSGTSLTTDTQYFGPGTRLTVL.

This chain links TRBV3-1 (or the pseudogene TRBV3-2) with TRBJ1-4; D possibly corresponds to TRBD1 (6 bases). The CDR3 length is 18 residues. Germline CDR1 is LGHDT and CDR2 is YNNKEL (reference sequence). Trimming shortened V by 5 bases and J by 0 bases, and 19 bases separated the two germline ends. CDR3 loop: CASSLYGAGAATNEKLFF. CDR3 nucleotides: TGTGCCAGCAGCTTGTACGGAGCAGGGGCTGCAACTAATGAAAAACTGTTTTTT.

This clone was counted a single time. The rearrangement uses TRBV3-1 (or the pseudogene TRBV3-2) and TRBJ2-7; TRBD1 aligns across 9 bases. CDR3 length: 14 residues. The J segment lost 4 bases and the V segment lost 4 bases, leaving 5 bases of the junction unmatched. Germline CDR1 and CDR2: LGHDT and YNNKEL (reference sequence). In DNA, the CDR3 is TGTGCCAGCAGCCCGGGACAGGGCCCTTACGAGCAGTACTTC. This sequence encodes CASSPGQGPYEQYF.

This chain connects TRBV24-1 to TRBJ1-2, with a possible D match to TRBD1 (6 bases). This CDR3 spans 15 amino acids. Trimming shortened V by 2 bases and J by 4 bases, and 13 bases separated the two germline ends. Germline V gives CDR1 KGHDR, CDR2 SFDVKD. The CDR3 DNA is TGTGCCACCAGTGATTCTGGTCAGGGGCTCTATGGCTACACCTTC. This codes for CATSDSGQGLYGYTF.

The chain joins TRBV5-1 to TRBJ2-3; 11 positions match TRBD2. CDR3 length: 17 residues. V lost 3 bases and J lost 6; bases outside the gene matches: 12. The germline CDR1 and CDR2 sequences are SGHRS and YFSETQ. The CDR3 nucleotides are TGCGCCAGCAGCTGGGCCACGACTAGCGGGGACGGGGATACGCAGTATTTT. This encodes CASSWATTSGDGDTQYF.